Each of the 3 T cell receptor beta chains below was sequenced from the same sample in a study of T-cell reconstitution after alpha-beta-depleted transplantation in children. Preparation of the TCRbeta library used unique molecular identifiers. MiXCR, applied by TCRdb to the PCR reads, yields one record per CDR3 protein. The repertoire holds fewer than 250,000 distinct CDR3 sequences, with roughly 18% as singletons. Sample: PBMCs, mostly from graft donor cells, taken 360 days after TCRalphabeta/CD19-depleted stem cell transplant. Receptors were obtained from a male patient aged 2-10 years who had a stem cell transplant for acute lymphoblastic leukemia, so the T cells may come from the graft donor.

The J gene is TRBJ2-1, the V gene TRBV28; 12 bases align to TRBD2. The CDR3 has 16 residues. Germline V gene lookup returns CDR1 MDHEN and CDR2 SYDVKM. Trimming removed 5 bases from V and 10 bases from J; junction bases left unmatched: 12. The DNA of the CDR3 is TGTGCCAGCAGTGACGGACTAGCGGGGCTACAGTCGGAGCAGTTCTTC. This translates into CASSDGLAGLQSEQFF.

This clonotype was observed a few times. Its ends do not fully match the called genes, so a read error is possible. The V call is TRBV7-9, the J call TRBJ1-5; 7 nucleotides align to TRBD1. The CDR3 is made up of 14 amino acids. Germline V gene sequence: CDR1 SEHNR, CDR2 FQNEAQ (reference sequence). CDR3 sequence: CACSKQGTNQPQHF. In DNA form, the CDR3 reads TGTGCCTGCAGCAAACAGGGGACCAATCAGCCCCAGCATTTT.

A few counts support this clonotype. The V call is TRBV10-3, the J call TRBJ2-3, with a weak D call TRBD1 (5 bases). The CDR3 runs to 14 residues. The V gene lost 9 bases and the J gene lost 4 bases, with 17 bases spanning the gap. CDR1 and CDR2 (germline): ENHRY, SYGVKD. The CDR3 DNA is TGTGCCATTAGATCCTCAGAAGGGGCAGATACGCAGTATTTT. Translation: CAIRSSEGADTQYF.